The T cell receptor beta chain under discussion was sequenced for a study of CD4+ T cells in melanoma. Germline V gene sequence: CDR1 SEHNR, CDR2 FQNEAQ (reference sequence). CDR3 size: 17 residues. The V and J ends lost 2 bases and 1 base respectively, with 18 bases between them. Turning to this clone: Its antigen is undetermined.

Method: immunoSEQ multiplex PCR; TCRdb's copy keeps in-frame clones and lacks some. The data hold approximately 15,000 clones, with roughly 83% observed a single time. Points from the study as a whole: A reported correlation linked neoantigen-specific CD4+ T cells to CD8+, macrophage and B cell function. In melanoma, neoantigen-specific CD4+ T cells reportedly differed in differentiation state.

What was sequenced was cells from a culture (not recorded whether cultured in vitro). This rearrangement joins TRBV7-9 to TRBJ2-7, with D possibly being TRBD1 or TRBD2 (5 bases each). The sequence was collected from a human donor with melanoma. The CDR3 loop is CASSLLVRDGSSYEQYF. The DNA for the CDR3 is TGTGCCAGCAGCTTACTGGTACGGGACGGAAGTTCCTACGAGCAGTACTTC.